This T cell receptor (beta chain) is drawn from a study of beta chain features in type 1 diabetes (dated by TCRdb to between 2018 and 2020). A note on the overall study: Mean age, gender distribution, total cell number and subset yield did not differ between patients and healthy donors. A total of approximately 100,000,000 sorted cells were examined across all samples, and the number of cells per subset was strongly correlated with RNA yield. The study compared the TCRB repertoires of sorted circulating CD4+ T cell subsets in recently diagnosed type 1 diabetes patients with those in matched healthy donors. Regulatory and stem cell-like memory subsets were isolated from only 8 patients and about eight healthy donors, whereas naive and central memory subsets came from all 30 or so donors. The research as a whole found: Naive, central memory and regulatory TCRB repertoires appeared to be more alike among patients than among healthy donors. Type 1 diabetes patients showed a moderate but significant shortening of TCRB CDR3 length in all four CD4+ subsets. PCR might favor shorter templates, but patient and control samples were amplified and corrected together, so any skew would affect both groups equally. Fewer insertions and more nucleotide deletions at VDJ recombination sites were observed in patients with type 1 diabetes, implying thymic rearrangement abnormalities. Because cDNA was sequenced instead of genomic DNA, highly expressing activated cells could be over-represented, though the groups showed no difference in activation or CD3 levels. Because small numbers of individuals were included in the HLA sub-analyses, any influence of HLA type on TCRB rearrangement was left unresolved.

The entire amount of isolated RNA was reverse transcribed using the High Capacity cDNA Reverse Transcription Kit, so the sequenced TCRB transcripts were expressed ones. Deep immunoSEQ sequencing was applied to naive, central memory and regulatory T cell samples, giving an average of about 3.7 million total reads per sample. After sorted cells were lysed in RLT buffer, RNA was extracted with DNase-treated RNeasy Micro or Mini kits, with the choice depending on cell number. Each cell subset was processed on its own to prevent cross-contamination, while patient and healthy donor samples were processed together. The immunoSEQ multiplex PCR was used to amplify TCRB sequences from cDNA, yielding 87-bp fragments that span the CDR3 region. Amplicons were sequenced on the Illumina HiSeq platform. The study's processing was this. Synthetic template baselines were used to correct PCR bias computationally, reads within Hamming distance 2 were collapsed together, and singletons that could not be merged were discarded. By aligning reads against IMGT, V, D and J genes, CDR3 length, and insertions or deletions at six rearrangement sites were assigned. Within each subset, clonotype counts were normalized to sorted cell number, and only after that were true diversity and Gini coefficients computed with the tcR R package. Repertoire sharing was quantified using the overlap coefficient calculated on TCRB nucleotide sequences. As a proxy for the pre-selection repertoire, out-of-frame TCRB sequences from naive cells were analyzed. The source is immuneACCESS, and TCRdb retained only in-frame sequences with V and J called. Part of the clones is not carried over; for the studies checked, unresolved V genes explain less than half of this, and the remainder is unexplained. The V and J calls and the clone size are those of that table, but D and trimming were determined from the DNA. Here the sample has hundreds of thousands of clones; roughly 15% occur a single time. The ten biggest clones cover 0.02% to 0.03% of the sample.

V was cut back by 1 base and J by 1 base, leaving a gap of 4 bases between them. Reading from cysteine to phenylalanine, the CDR3 counts 13 amino acids. Only the CDR3 part of the read is kept: 39 bases, read in frame from the first base. CDR1 and CDR2 (LNHDA, SQIVND) derive from the germline V gene (reference sequence). From each donor, a single peripheral blood sample of about 110 mL on average was drawn into heparinised tubes. Naive, central memory, regulatory and stem cell-like memory CD4+ T cells were sorted on a BD FACSAria II using a panel including CD45RO, CCR7, CD25, CD127, CD95 and CD27. A purity above 95% was achieved for all sorted populations. PBMCs were isolated immediately by Lymphoprep density gradient centrifugation and stained directly without culture. To minimize batch effects, samples were stained and sorted in pairs, one healthy donor with one patient per experiment. Only a few counts were recorded for this clone. Its recognized antigen is unknown. No base quality values were provided; no much bigger clone lies one nucleotide off.

The receptor was derived from a woman under 30 in good health. The material sequenced was naive CD4+ T cells from blood. Read against the paper, the sample's cell subset or site label means: true naive CD4+ T cells. The sequence links TRBV19 to TRBJ1-1; no D gene call is confident. The CDR3 protein: CASSIVTNTEAFF. The sequenced DNA: TGTGCCAGTAGTATAGTAACGAACACTGAAGCTTTCTTT. Supplemented by the reference TRBV19 and TRBJ1-1 proteins around the CDR3, the complete variable domain is DGGITQSPKYLFRKEGQNVTLSCEQNLNHDAMYWYRQDPGQGLRLIYYSQIVNDFQKGDIAEGYSVSREKKESFPLTVTSAQKNPTAFYLCASSIVTNTEAFFGQGTRLTVV.